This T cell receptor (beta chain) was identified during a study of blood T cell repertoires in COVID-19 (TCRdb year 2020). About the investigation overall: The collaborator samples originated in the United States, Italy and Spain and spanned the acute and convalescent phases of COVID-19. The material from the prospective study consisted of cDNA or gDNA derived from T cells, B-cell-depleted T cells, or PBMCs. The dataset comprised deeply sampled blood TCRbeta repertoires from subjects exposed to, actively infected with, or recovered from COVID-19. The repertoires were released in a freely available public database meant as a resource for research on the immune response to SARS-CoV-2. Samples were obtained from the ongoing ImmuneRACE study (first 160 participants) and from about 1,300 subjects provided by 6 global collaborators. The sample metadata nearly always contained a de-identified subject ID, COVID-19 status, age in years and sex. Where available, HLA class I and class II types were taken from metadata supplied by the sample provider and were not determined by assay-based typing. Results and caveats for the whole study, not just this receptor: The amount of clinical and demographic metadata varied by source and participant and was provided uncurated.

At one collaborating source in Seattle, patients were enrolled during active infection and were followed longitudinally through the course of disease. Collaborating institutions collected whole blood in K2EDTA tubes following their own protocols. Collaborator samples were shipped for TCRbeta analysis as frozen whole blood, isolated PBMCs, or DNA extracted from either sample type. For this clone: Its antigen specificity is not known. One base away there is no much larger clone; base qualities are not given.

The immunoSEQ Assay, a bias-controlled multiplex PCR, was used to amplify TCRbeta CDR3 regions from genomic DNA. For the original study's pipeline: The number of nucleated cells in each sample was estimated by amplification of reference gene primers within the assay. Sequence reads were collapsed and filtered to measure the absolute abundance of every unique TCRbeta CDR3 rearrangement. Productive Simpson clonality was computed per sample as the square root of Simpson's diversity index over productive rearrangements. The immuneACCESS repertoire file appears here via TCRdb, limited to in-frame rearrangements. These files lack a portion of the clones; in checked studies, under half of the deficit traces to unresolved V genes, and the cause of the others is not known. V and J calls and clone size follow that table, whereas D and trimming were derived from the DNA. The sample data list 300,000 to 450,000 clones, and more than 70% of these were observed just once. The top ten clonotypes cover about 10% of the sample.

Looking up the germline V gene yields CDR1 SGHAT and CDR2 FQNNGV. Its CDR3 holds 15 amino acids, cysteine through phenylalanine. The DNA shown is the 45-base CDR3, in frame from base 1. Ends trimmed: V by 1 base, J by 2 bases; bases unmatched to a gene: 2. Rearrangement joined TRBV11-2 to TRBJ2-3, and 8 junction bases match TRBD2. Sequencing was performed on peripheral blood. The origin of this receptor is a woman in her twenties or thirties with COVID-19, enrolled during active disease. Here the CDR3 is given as CASSLAGGLTDTQYF. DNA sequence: TGTGCCAGCAGCTTAGCGGGAGGGCTCACAGATACGCAGTATTTT.